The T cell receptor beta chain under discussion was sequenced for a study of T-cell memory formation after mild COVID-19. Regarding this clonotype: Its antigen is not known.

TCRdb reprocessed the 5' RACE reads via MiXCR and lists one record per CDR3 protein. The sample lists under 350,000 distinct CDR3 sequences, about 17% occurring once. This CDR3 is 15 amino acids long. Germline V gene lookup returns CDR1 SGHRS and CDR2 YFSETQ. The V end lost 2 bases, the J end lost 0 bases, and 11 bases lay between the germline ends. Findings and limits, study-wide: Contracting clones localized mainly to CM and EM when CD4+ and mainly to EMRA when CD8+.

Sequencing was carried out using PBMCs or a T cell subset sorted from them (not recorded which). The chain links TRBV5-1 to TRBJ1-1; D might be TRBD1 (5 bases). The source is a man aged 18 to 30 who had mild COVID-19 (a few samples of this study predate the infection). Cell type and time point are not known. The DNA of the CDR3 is TGCGCCAGCAGCTTCGGACACCCGTTGAACACTGAAGCTTTCTTT. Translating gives CASSFGHPLNTEAFF.